This TCR beta chain derives from a study of T cells after yellow fever vaccination. Study as a whole: Preparation used SMART-Seq v4 Ultra Low Input for the low-cell-number fractions. Notes on the study in general: Peaking on day 5 versus 15, the secondary response was faster but weaker. Most primary-vaccination clones reappeared after the booster (less than 98% CD4, 88% CD8).

They built TCR cDNA with 5'RACE template switching, a step that put in a universal primer site and UMIs. In TCRdb, the 5' RACE reads were re-called with MiXCR into one record per CDR3 protein. Of a few hundred thousand distinct CDR3 sequences in the sample, approximately 4% were seen once. There are 13 residues in the CDR3. Trimming took 8 bases from V and 4 from J, leaving 14 bases between them. There are many counts of this clonotype. Its target is not known. This specimen was PBMCs, taken 5 days after the yellow fever booster vaccination. This chain links TRBV12-3 or TRBV12-4 with TRBJ1-2; D is unresolved. This receptor was obtained from a young man who received the YFV17D yellow fever vaccine. The CDR3 DNA reads as TGTGCCAGCGTGCGCATTCCAGGCTATGGCTACACCTTC. It translates to CASVRIPGYGYTF.